Below are 28 T cell receptor beta chains sequenced from a single sample in a study of blood T cell repertoires in COVID-19. The repertoire was sequenced with immunoSEQ multiplex PCR; TCRdb's copy has only in-frame clones and lacks some. Of approximately 230,000 clones detected, 65% to 85% appear once; the ten largest clones hold approximately 5.3%. The sample taken for sequencing was peripheral blood. All receptors derive from a man older than 75 with acute or convalescent COVID-19.

The chain has TRBV6-5 and TRBJ1-6, with a possible D match to TRBD1 (5 bases). Germline loops: CDR1 MNHEY, CDR2 SVGAGI. This CDR3 is 14 amino acids long. The ends were cut back, 8 bases at V and 9 bases at J, with 17 bases in the middle. DNA of the CDR3: TGTGCCAGCTGGCGTGGGGCCGAAGGTTCACCCCTCCACTTT. Amino acids: CASWRGAEGSPLHF.

This chain uses TRBV5-1 with TRBJ2-3, with 7 bases identical to TRBD1. The germline CDR1 and CDR2 sequences are SGHRS and YFSETQ. The CDR3 runs 14 residues. The V and J ends lost 4 bases and 6 bases, in that order; junction bases with no gene match: 8. The DNA of the CDR3 is TGCGCCAGCAGCACCGGACAGGCCTTGGATACGCAGTATTTT. The encoded protein is CASSTGQALDTQYF.

This chain joins TRBV30 and TRBJ2-4, with D unresolved. V shed 0 bases and J shed 0 bases, with 15 bases lying between them. Germline CDR1 reads GTSNPN; CDR2 reads SVGIG (reference sequence). This CDR3 has 17 amino acids. DNA of the CDR3: TGTGCCTGGAGTGTATCCCACACATTTATAGCCAAAAACATTCAGTACTTC. Residues: CAWSVSHTFIAKNIQYF. Full variable domain (remainder filled in from reference TRBV30 and TRBJ2-4): SQTIHQWPATLVQPVGSPLSLECTVEGTSNPNLYWYRQAAGRGLQLLFYSVGIGQISSEVPQNLSASRPQDRQFILSSKKLLLSDSGFYLCAWSVSHTFIAKNIQYFGAGTRLSVL.

This sequence joins TRBV5-4 and TRBJ2-5; TRBD1 is a possible D gene (6 bases). The CDR3 is 14 amino acids. Germline CDR1 reads SGHNT; CDR2 reads YYREEE (reference sequence). Deletions cut 1 base from V and 3 bases from J, with 10 bases between. The CDR3 region is CASSLQGGKETQYF. In nucleotides, the CDR3 is TGTGCCAGCAGCTTGCAAGGGGGAAAAGAGACCCAGTACTTC. The full variable domain, completed using reference TRBV5-4 and TRBJ2-5, is ETGVTQSPTHLIKTRGQQVTLRCSSQSGHNTVSWYQQALGQGPQFIFQYYREEENGRGNFPPRFSGLQFPNYSSELNVNALELDDSALYLCASSLQGGKETQYFGPGTRLLVL.

This sequence joins TRBV27 and TRBJ2-7, with TRBD2 identical over 8 bases. CDR1 and CDR2 from the germline V gene are MNHEY and SMNVEV (reference sequence). The ends lost 6 bases at V and 4 bases at J; junction bases unmatched: 8. The CDR3 sequence is 14 residues long. The CDR3 sequence is CASRGAGERYEQYF. The CDR3 nucleotides are TGTGCCAGCAGAGGAGCGGGAGAGAGGTACGAGCAGTACTTC.

V is TRBV7-9 and J is TRBJ2-1; the match to TRBD2 covers 9 bases. The V gene end was trimmed by 3 bases and the J gene end by 7 bases; junction bases not matched to a gene: 4. Germline lookup yields CDR1 SEHNR and CDR2 FQNEAQ (reference sequence). The CDR3 is made up of 14 amino acids. CDR3 residues: CASSFSGLANEQFF. In nucleotides, the CDR3 is TGTGCCAGCAGCTTCTCAGGACTAGCGAATGAGCAGTTCTTC.

The chain is built from TRBV5-1 and TRBJ2-5; D possibly corresponds to TRBD1 (6 bases). V dropped 0 bases and J dropped 4 bases, with 10 bases sitting between them. This CDR3 is 14 amino acids long. Germline CDR1 is SGHRS and CDR2 is YFSETQ. CDR3 protein: CASSLDRARETQYF. In DNA, the CDR3 is TGCGCCAGCAGCTTGGACAGGGCGCGAGAGACCCAGTACTTC.

This clone was counted between two and nine times. The V call is TRBV28, the J call TRBJ1-1; TRBD1 matches at 7 bases. The CDR3 covers 14 residues. The junction had 2 bases not matched to a gene; V was cut back by 3 bases and J by 1 base. Germline V gene data show CDR1 as MDHEN and CDR2 as SYDVKM. The DNA for the CDR3 is TGTGCCAGCAGTTTGAGGGGGCAGAACACTGAAGCTTTCTTT. It specifies CASSLRGQNTEAFF.

The rearrangement joins TRBV28 to TRBJ2-3; 7 positions match TRBD2. This CDR3 contains 14 residues. Trimming removed 5 bases from V and 3 bases from J; junction bases left unmatched: 5. Germline V CDR1 and CDR2: MDHEN, SYDVKM. The CDR3 loop is CASSRAGVTDTQYF. The CDR3 nucleotides read TGTGCCAGCAGTCGGGCGGGAGTTACAGATACGCAGTATTTT. The full variable domain, completed using reference TRBV28 and TRBJ2-3, is DVKVTQSSRYLVKRTGEKVFLECVQDMDHENMFWYRQDPGLGLRLIYFSYDVKMKEKGDIPEGYSVSREKKERFSLILESASTNQTSMYLCASSRAGVTDTQYFGPGTRLTVL.

Here the CDR3 DNA reads TGTGCCAGCAGAATGGGACAGAACCTTAATTCACCCCTCCACTTT. Its translation: CASRMGQNLNSPLHF. J is TRBJ1-6 and V is TRBV2; 7 nucleotides align to TRBD1. With V trimmed by 6 bases and J by 6 bases, 8 bases remained unmatched. Germline CDR1 and CDR2: SNHLY and FYNNEI. The CDR3 loop spans 15 amino acids. The whole variable domain, filled in from reference TRBV2 and TRBJ1-6, reads EPEVTQTPSHQVTQMGQEVILRCVPISNHLYFYWYRQILGQKVEFLVSFYNNEISEKSEIFDDQFSVERPDGSNFTLKIRSTKLEDSAMYFCASRMGQNLNSPLHFGNGTRLTVT.

The chain uses TRBV6-5 and TRBJ1-2, with 9 bases aligning to TRBD1. Germline V lookup: CDR1 MNHEY, CDR2 SVGAGI. The CDR3 runs 14 residues. V lost 6 bases, J lost 4 bases, and 6 bases stayed unmatched. CDR3 in amino acids: CASRLTGGRYGYTF. The CDR3 region has the DNA TGTGCCAGCAGACTGACAGGGGGACGCTATGGCTACACCTTC.

The chain is built from TRBV5-1 and TRBJ2-3, with TRBD2 matching over 14 bases. J gave up 2 bases and V 4 bases, and 3 bases lay outside the gene matches. CDR1 is SGHRS and CDR2 is YFSETQ in the germline V gene. The CDR3 loop spans 16 amino acids. The CDR3 reads CASSGTSGRITDTQYF. In DNA form, the CDR3 reads TGCGCCAGCAGCGGGACTAGCGGGAGAATCACAGATACGCAGTATTTT. The complete variable domain, with remaining parts taken from reference TRBV5-1 and TRBJ2-3, reads KAGVTQTPRYLIKTRGQQVTLSCSPISGHRSVSWYQQTPGQGLQFLFEYFSETQRNKGNFPGRFSGRQFSNSRSEMNVSTLELGDSALYLCASSGTSGRITDTQYFGPGTRLTVL.

CDR3 bases: TGTGCCAGCTCTAACGCCGGACTGGGCTATGGCTACACCTTC. Translating gives CASSNAGLGYGYTF. The V and J genes are TRBV18 and TRBJ1-2; D gene ambiguous. V gave up 6 bases and J gave up 4 bases, with 15 bases separating them. This CDR3 is 14 amino acids long. The germline gives CDR1 KGHSH, CDR2 LQKENI.

This chain connects TRBV6-5 to TRBJ2-7; perhaps TRBD2 as D (5 bases). The V end was cut by 2 bases, the J end by 7 bases, with 15 bases between. Germline assignment: CDR1 MNHEY and CDR2 SVGAGI. There are 14 residues in the CDR3. The CDR3 region has the DNA TGTGCCAGCAGTTACACGGGGTCGGTACGGGAGCAGTACTTC. Its translation is CASSYTGSVREQYF.

J is TRBJ2-3 and V is TRBV5-1; 10 bases match TRBD2. Germline V gene sequence: CDR1 SGHRS, CDR2 YFSETQ. The ends lost 1 base at V and 0 bases at J; junction bases unmatched: 2. The CDR3 loop spans 16 amino acids. The CDR3 coding sequence is TGCGCCAGCAGCTTGTCACTAGCGGGGAGCACAGATACGCAGTATTTT. Translated: CASSLSLAGSTDTQYF.

This clone occurred once. This rearrangement joins TRBV5-4 to TRBJ2-5, with a weak D call TRBD2 (6 bases). Trimming took 0 bases from V and 4 from J, leaving 10 bases between them. The CDR3 has 14 amino acids. Germline V gene lookup returns CDR1 SGHNT and CDR2 YYREEE (reference sequence). CDR3 nucleotide sequence: TGTGCCAGCAGCTTGGACGGAGGGCCAGAGACCCAGTACTTC. The encoded protein is CASSLDGGPETQYF. The full variable domain, its missing parts supplied by reference TRBV5-4 and TRBJ2-5, is ETGVTQSPTHLIKTRGQQVTLRCSSQSGHNTVSWYQQALGQGPQFIFQYYREEENGRGNFPPRFSGLQFPNYSSELNVNALELDDSALYLCASSLDGGPETQYFGPGTRLLVL.

The chain combines TRBV2 with TRBJ2-1; 9 positions match TRBD2. Germline V gives CDR1 SNHLY, CDR2 FYNNEI. The CDR3 is 15 amino acids. Losses at the gene ends were 5 bases for V and 4 bases for J; bases not matched to a gene: 6. CDR3 protein: CASSTRLAAYNEQFF. The CDR3 DNA follows: TGTGCCAGCAGTACCCGACTAGCGGCTTACAATGAGCAGTTCTTC.

The genes are TRBV6-1 and TRBJ1-4; 12 bases are a match to TRBD1. Germline V gene lookup returns CDR1 MNHNS and CDR2 SASEGT. CDR3 length: 16 residues. The V and J ends lost 3 bases and 8 bases, in that order; junction bases with no gene match: 7. The CDR3 here is CASSDPGQGASEKLFF. CDR3 DNA: TGTGCCAGCAGTGACCCGGGACAGGGGGCAAGCGAAAAACTGTTTTTT.

This chain uses TRBV29-1 with TRBJ1-5; possible D gene TRBD1, 6 bases. The CDR3 contains 12 residues. V lost 7 bases, J lost 5 bases, and 12 bases lay in between. Germline V gene lookup returns CDR1 SQVTM and CDR2 ANQGSEA. The CDR3: CSALQGDQPQHF. Here the CDR3 DNA reads TGCAGCGCCTTACAGGGCGATCAGCCCCAGCATTTT.

The chain carries TRBV5-1 and TRBJ1-1, with 8 nucleotides matching TRBD1. With V trimmed by 4 bases and J by 1 base, 3 bases remained unmatched. The CDR3 has 14 amino acids. Germline V gene sequence: CDR1 SGHRS, CDR2 YFSETQ. The CDR3 loop reads CASSPGTGNTEAFF. The CDR3 nucleotides are TGCGCCAGCAGCCCCGGGACAGGGAACACTGAAGCTTTCTTT.

The sample holds a few counts of this clone. J is TRBJ1-1 and V is TRBV30; maybe TRBD1 (5 bases). V shed 4 bases and J shed 3 bases, with 12 bases lying between them. Germline assignment: CDR1 GTSNPN and CDR2 SVGIG (reference sequence). This CDR3 is built from 13 residues. The CDR3, as DNA: TGTGCCTGGAATAAAGACAGCTACACTGAAGCTTTCTTT. Amino acid sequence: CAWNKDSYTEAFF.

The chain joins TRBV6-4 to TRBJ1-3, with 7 bases identical to TRBD1. The CDR3 is 14 residues long. The junction had 4 bases not matched to a gene; V was cut back by 5 bases and J by 3 bases. Germline V gives CDR1 MRHNA, CDR2 SNTAGT. The CDR3 nucleotides are TGTGCCAGCAGTCTCAGGGGGAATGGAAACACCATATATTTT. Protein product: CASSLRGNGNTIYF.

This clone occurred once. At one end, the junction sequence differs from germline, possibly due to a read error. The chain links TRBV2 to TRBJ2-5, with D perhaps TRBD2 (5 bases). CDR1 is SNHLY, CDR2 FYNNEI, per germline. CDR3 length: 13 amino acids. This CDR3 is CASSEKGLEGANF. The CDR3 DNA follows: TGTGCCAGCAGCGAGAAGGGTCTTGAGGGAGCCAACTTC.

The rearrangement links TRBV27 to TRBJ2-7; TRBD1 matches at 9 bases. Per the germline V gene, CDR1 is MNHEY and CDR2 is SMNVEV (reference sequence). The V segment lost 4 bases and the J segment 5 bases; nucleotides outside the gene matches: 3. CDR3 length: 13 amino acids. Here the CDR3 DNA reads TGTGCCAGCAGTTGGACAGGGGACCACGAGCAGTACTTC. Translated, it gives CASSWTGDHEQYF.

The V call is TRBV29-1, the J call TRBJ2-5, with 7 bases identical to TRBD1. This CDR3 spans 13 amino acids. Germline CDR1 reads SQVTM; CDR2 reads ANQGSEA. Trimming at V came to 7 bases and at J to 4 bases, leaving 9 bases not matched to a gene. CDR3 DNA sequence: TGCAGCGGGGAGACAGGGCTTGGAGAGACCCAGTACTTC. It encodes CSGETGLGETQYF.

The rearrangement links TRBV5-4 to TRBJ2-2; no firm D call. Trimming removed 4 bases at V and 0 bases at J, with 10 bases between. CDR1 and CDR2 from the germline V gene are SGHNT and YYREEE (reference sequence). The CDR3 is 15 residues long. The CDR3 region is CASSLSTSNTGELFF. The CDR3 DNA reads TGTGCCAGCAGCCTATCGACTTCGAACACCGGGGAGCTGTTTTTT.

The gene calls are TRBV2 and TRBJ2-5, with 8 nucleotides matching TRBD1. CDR3 length equals 14 residues. V gave up 7 bases and J gave up 1 base; unmatched junction bases: 5. The germline V gene encodes CDR1 SNHLY and CDR2 FYNNEI. CDR3 in DNA: TGTGCCAGCACCGGCCAGGGGGCCCAAGAGACCCAGTACTTC. It encodes CASTGQGAQETQYF. Variable domain in full (rest from reference TRBV2 and TRBJ2-5): EPEVTQTPSHQVTQMGQEVILRCVPISNHLYFYWYRQILGQKVEFLVSFYNNEISEKSEIFDDQFSVERPDGSNFTLKIRSTKLEDSAMYFCASTGQGAQETQYFGPGTRLLVL.

The CDR3 reads CASSNRVPNTEAFF. In DNA, the CDR3 is TGTGCCAGCAGCAACAGGGTGCCGAACACTGAAGCTTTCTTT. The chain recombines TRBV11-1 with TRBJ1-1, with D possibly TRBD1 on 6 matching bases. The length of the CDR3 is 14 residues. CDR1 and CDR2 (germline): SGHAT, FQDESV (reference sequence). V gave up 5 bases and J gave up 1 base, with 11 bases separating them.